These T cell receptor beta chains were read from a single sample in a study of shared T cell receptors in the human thymus. Here immunoSEQ multiplex PCR was the method, and the copy in TCRdb shows in-frame clones only, minus some. The sample lists hundreds of thousands of clones; roughly 90% were seen once. The same sample was also used in a study of human thymus T cells.

The sequenced material came from thymocytes. These receptors all stem from a boy less than two years old with a congenital heart defect. CDR3s include the opening cysteine and the closing phenylalanine or tryptophan. The order of the fields is J gene, D gene, clone size, V gene, CDR3 protein, CDR3 DNA. A D gene is named only where the DNA matches it firmly. Expanded clones are given a class, and other clones once, few, many or no size at all.

J: TRBJ2-3
D: -
size: -
V: TRBV9
CDR3: CASSVLDGTDTQYF
DNA: TGTGCCAGCAGCGTACTAGACGGCACAGATACGCAGTATTTT

J: TRBJ1-5
D: -
size: -
V: TRBV6-1
CDR3: CASSGHSNQPQHF
DNA: TGTGCCAGCAGTGGACATAGCAATCAGCCCCAGCATTTT

J: TRBJ2-1
D: TRBD1
size: -
V: TRBV2
CDR3: CASSNEDRWWFF
DNA: TGTGCCAGCAGTAATGAGGACAGGTGGTGGTTCTTC

J: TRBJ1-1
D: -
size: -
V: TRBV10-2
CDR3: CASLRRGLRSTEAFF
DNA: TGCGCCAGCCTAAGACGGGGGTTGAGGAGCACTGAAGCTTTCTTT

J: TRBJ2-2
D: -
size: -
V: TRBV18
CDR3: CASSLYRPRSTGELFF
DNA: TGTGCCAGCTCTCTCTACCGTCCCCGTAGCACCGGGGAGCTGTTTTTT

J: TRBJ2-1
D: TRBD2
size: -
V: TRBV7-3
CDR3: CASSPLAGGYNEQFF
DNA: TGTGCCAGCAGCCCCCTAGCGGGAGGGTACAATGAGCAGTTCTTC

J: TRBJ1-1
D: -
size: -
V: TRBV5-4
CDR3: CASSLLGLNTEAFF
DNA: TGTGCCAGCAGCTTGCTCGGACTAAACACTGAAGCTTTCTTT

J: TRBJ2-7
D: TRBD2
size: once
V: TRBV4-3
CDR3: CASSQETSGSPLEQYF
DNA: TGCGCCAGCAGCCAAGAAACCAGCGGGAGCCCGTTAGAGCAGTACTTC

J: TRBJ2-1
D: TRBD2
size: once
V: TRBV4-2
CDR3: CASSPVGTSSDRNNEQFF
DNA: TGTGCCAGCAGCCCGGTCGGGACTAGCTCCGACAGAAACAATGAGCAGTTCTTC

J: TRBJ2-1
D: TRBD2
size: -
V: TRBV28
CDR3: CASSREGTSYNEQFF
DNA: TGTGCCAGCAGCCGGGAGGGGACCTCCTACAATGAGCAGTTCTTC

J: TRBJ2-3
D: -
size: -
V: TRBV7-2
CDR3: CASSSLFTDTQYF
DNA: TGTGCCAGCAGCTCCCTATTCACAGATACGCAGTATTTT

J: TRBJ2-7
D: -
size: -
V: TRBV6-1
CDR3: CASSEGGQPSYEQYF
DNA: TGTGCCAGCAGTGAAGGGGGCCAGCCATCCTACGAGCAGTACTTC

J: TRBJ2-3
D: -
size: -
V: TRBV20-1
CDR3: CSGRDPDTQYF
DNA: TGCAGTGGCAGGGATCCAGATACGCAGTATTTT

J: TRBJ2-7
D: -
size: -
V: TRBV4-1
CDR3: CASSQSPLGVGPYEQYF
DNA: TGCGCCAGCAGCCAGAGCCCACTCGGGGTCGGCCCCTACGAGCAGTACTTC

J: TRBJ1-1
D: -
size: -
V: TRBV9
CDR3: CASSVSRDRPLDTEAFF
DNA: TGTGCCAGCAGCGTAAGTCGCGACAGGCCACTAGACACTGAAGCTTTCTTT

J: TRBJ2-7
D: -
size: few
V: TRBV4-2
CDR3: CASSTYYEQYF
DNA: TGTGCCAGCAGCACCTACTACGAGCAGTACTTC

J: TRBJ1-4
D: -
size: -
V: TRBV2
CDR3: CASYTRLRQKLFF
DNA: TGTGCCAGCTATACGAGACTCCGGCAAAAACTGTTTTTT

J: TRBJ2-1
D: TRBD2
size: -
V: TRBV7-2
CDR3: CASSLVYSTSGRKNEQFF
DNA: TGTGCCAGCAGCTTAGTCTACTCGACTAGCGGGAGAAAGAATGAGCAGTTCTTC

J: TRBJ1-5
D: -
size: -
V: TRBV27
CDR3: CASPWGEESNQPQHF
DNA: TGTGCCTCCCCCTGGGGGGAAGAAAGCAATCAGCCCCAGCATTTT

J: TRBJ2-3
D: -
size: -
V: TRBV2
CDR3: CASSEVELTDTQYF
DNA: TGTGCCAGCAGTGAAGTTGAGCTCACAGATACGCAGTATTTT

J: TRBJ2-2
D: TRBD2
size: -
V: TRBV9
CDR3: CASSDWTSGSINTGELFF
DNA: TGTGCCAGCAGCGACTGGACTAGCGGGAGTATAAACACCGGGGAGCTGTTTTTT

J: TRBJ1-3
D: TRBD1
size: -
V: TRBV18
CDR3: CASSPRPGGSSGNTIYF
DNA: TGTGCCAGCTCACCACGCCCAGGGGGCAGCTCTGGAAACACCATATATTTT

J: TRBJ1-1
D: TRBD1
size: -
V: TRBV6-5
CDR3: CASSTGVGNTEAFF
DNA: TGTGCCAGCAGCACAGGGGTCGGGAACACTGAAGCTTTCTTT

J: TRBJ2-2
D: -
size: -
V: TRBV4-1
CDR3: CASSQEVGRNTGELFF
DNA: TGCGCCAGCAGCCAAGAAGTCGGGAGGAACACCGGGGAGCTGTTTTTT

J: TRBJ2-7
D: TRBD1
size: -
V: TRBV5-1
CDR3: CAPRDRGYEQYF
DNA: TGCGCCCCACGGGACAGGGGCTACGAGCAGTACTTC

J: TRBJ2-3
D: TRBD2
size: -
V: TRBV4-2
CDR3: CASSQEESGRVADTQYF
DNA: TGTGCCAGCAGCCAAGAGGAAAGCGGGAGGGTCGCAGATACGCAGTATTTT

J: TRBJ2-7
D: TRBD2
size: once
V: TRBV4-2
CDR3: CASSLGTSGIYEQYF
DNA: TGTGCCAGCAGCCTAGGGACTAGCGGAATCTACGAGCAGTACTTC

J: TRBJ2-7
D: -
size: -
V: TRBV27
CDR3: CASSFLSGGSSYEQYF
DNA: TGTGCCAGCAGTTTCCTTAGCGGAGGGAGCTCCTACGAGCAGTACTTC

J: TRBJ2-2
D: -
size: once
V: TRBV15
CDR3: CATSRESLSGYTGELFF
DNA: TGTGCCACCAGCAGAGAGAGTTTGTCGGGGTACACCGGGGAGCTGTTTTTT

J: TRBJ2-1
D: -
size: -
V: TRBV7-2
CDR3: CASSLFGANSYNEQFF
DNA: TGTGCCAGCAGCTTATTCGGAGCGAACTCCTACAATGAGCAGTTCTTC

J: TRBJ2-5
D: TRBD2
size: -
V: TRBV7-6
CDR3: CASSSQRRLAGVGETQYF
DNA: TGTGCCAGCAGCTCCCAAAGGCGACTAGCGGGAGTGGGAGAGACCCAGTACTTC

J: TRBJ2-6
D: -
size: -
V: TRBV7-8
CDR3: CASSLERFRLSHSGANVLTF
DNA: TGTGCCAGCAGCTTAGAGAGGTTTCGACTGTCCCACTCTGGGGCCAACGTCCTGACTTTC

J: TRBJ1-2
D: -
size: -
V: TRBV14
CDR3: CASSHGGYGYTF
DNA: TGTGCCAGCAGCCACGGGGGGTATGGCTACACCTTC